What follows describes a single T cell receptor (beta chain). Primers for the PCR totalled 60 Vbeta and 13 Jbeta. Sequencing used immunoSEQ multiplex PCR; TCRdb keeps in-frame clones, though not all of them. Recorded for this sample: approximately 140,000 clones. Participants comprised healthy donors of bone marrow. Unrecorded immune exposure was likely among donors, who were nominally healthy when sampled. V was pared by 0 bases and J by 9 bases, with 16 bases between. The germline V gene encodes CDR1 SGHRS and CDR2 YFSETQ. CDR3 length: 15 amino acids. The sample belongs to a study of cytomegalovirus exposure and HLA in healthy donors.

This TCR was recovered from a man aged 35 to 55 in good health and CMV-seronegative. V is TRBV5-1 and J is TRBJ1-5; D remains unclear. Sequencing used PBMCs. The CDR3 loop is CASSLVGSTEGPQHF. CDR3 sequence (DNA): TGCGCCAGCAGCTTGGTCGGGTCCACGGAGGGGCCCCAGCATTTT.